This TCR beta chain derives from a study of technical replicates of blood from a few donors. TCRdb keeps only in-frame clones here, not all; method: immunoSEQ multiplex PCR. The top ten hold around 4% of the sample, which has roughly 50,000 clones, 93% seen once. CDR3 size: 16 residues. With 4 bases clipped from V and 0 bases from J, the junction kept 2 bases outside the gene matches. Germline-derived CDR1 and CDR2 are MNHNS and SASEGT. The clonotype comes from a human donor in good health. Some clones in this sample may be carry-over from other donors' samples. The sequencing sample was made of PBMCs. The chain couples TRBV6-1 to TRBJ2-1; 11 nucleotides agree with TRBD2. The CDR3 DNA follows: TGTGCCAGCAGTGTTACTAGCGGGAGCTCCTACAATGAGCAGTTCTTC. This codes for CASSVTSGSSYNEQFF.